A single sample is the source of the 19 T cell receptor beta chains below, sequenced in a study of CD8 T cells in Susac syndrome. An amount of RNA that ranged from about 0.45 to 1 ug was reverse transcribed with random hexamers. TCRdb called the immunoSEQ multiplex PCR reads again in MiXCR, with one record for every CDR3 protein. The sample has around 270,000 distinct CDR3 sequences, around 85% seen once. Sequenced: CD8+ T cells from PBMCs. All receptors come from a human donor with multiple sclerosis.

The rearrangement uses TRBV4-3 and TRBJ2-4, with 8 bases aligning to TRBD2. Germline V gene lookup returns CDR1 LGHNA and CDR2 YSLEER. The CDR3 consists of 16 residues. The J segment lost 10 bases and the V segment lost 0 bases, leaving 11 bases of the junction unmatched. CDR3 protein: CASSQDWDSREGIQYF. The CDR3 DNA is TGCGCCAGCAGCCAAGATTGGGACTCACGGGAGGGGATTCAGTACTTC.

This clonotype appeared once. The chain couples TRBV4-3 to TRBJ1-5, with TRBD1 identical over 8 bases. The germline V gene encodes CDR1 LGHNA and CDR2 YSLEER. This CDR3 spans 16 amino acids. V was pared by 4 bases and J by 1 base, with 6 bases of the junction left unmatched. CDR3 sequence (DNA): TGCGCCAGCAGCCTTAGCAGGGGGCACAGCAATCAGCCCCAGCATTTT. Translated, it gives CASSLSRGHSNQPQHF.

The chain links TRBV28 to TRBJ2-7; a weak D match, TRBD2 (6 bases). The CDR3 covers 16 residues. The V gene lost 6 bases and the J gene lost 0 bases, with 18 bases spanning the gap. CDR1 is MDHEN and CDR2 is SYDVKM in the germline V gene. The DNA for the CDR3 is TGTGCCAGCAGCCAACCGAACTGGGGGGACTCCTACGAGCAGTACTTC. Its translation: CASSQPNWGDSYEQYF.

The gene calls are TRBV30 and TRBJ1-2; a weak D match, TRBD1 (5 bases). Trimming pared 4 bases from V and 4 bases from J, leaving 10 bases between. CDR3 length: 12 amino acids. Germline lookup yields CDR1 GTSNPN and CDR2 SVGIG (reference sequence). For the CDR3, the DNA is TGTGCCTGGACTGACGGGGGCTATGGCTACACCTTC. This gives the protein CAWTDGGYGYTF.

This clonotype was observed once. This chain connects TRBV20-1 to TRBJ1-1; D call uncertain. The germline CDR1 and CDR2 sequences are DFQATT and SNEGSKA (reference sequence). The CDR3 has 17 amino acids. V lost 6 bases, J lost 2 bases, and 25 bases lay in between. This CDR3 reads CSAPFLQVFWGNTEAFF. CDR3 DNA sequence: TGCAGTGCCCCCTTCCTGCAGGTTTTTTGGGGAAACACTGAAGCTTTCTTT.

This chain uses TRBV28 with TRBJ1-4; 9 nucleotides agree with TRBD1. Losses at the gene ends were 4 bases for V and 5 bases for J; bases not matched to a gene: 2. Germline CDR1 and CDR2: MDHEN and SYDVKM. This CDR3 contains 14 residues. The CDR3 is CASSWTGENEKLFF. DNA of the CDR3: TGTGCCAGCAGTTGGACAGGGGAGAATGAAAAACTGTTTTTT.

This sequence joins TRBV19 and TRBJ1-1; D gene uncertain. The CDR3 spans 12 residues. V lost 5 bases to trimming and J lost 2 bases, with 6 bases between them. Germline V gene lookup returns CDR1 LNHDA and CDR2 SQIVND (reference sequence). The CDR3 spells CASSWANTEAFF. In DNA, the CDR3 is TGTGCCAGTAGTTGGGCCAACACTGAAGCTTTCTTT. The complete variable domain, with remaining parts taken from reference TRBV19 and TRBJ1-1, reads DGGITQSPKYLFRKEGQNVTLSCEQNLNHDAMYWYRQDPGQGLRLIYYSQIVNDFQKGDIAEGYSVSREKKESFPLTVTSAQKNPTAFYLCASSWANTEAFFGQGTRLTVV.

V gene TRBV5-1 combines with J gene TRBJ2-7; D uncertain. Germline loops: CDR1 SGHRS, CDR2 YFSETQ. The ends were cut back, 0 bases at V and 3 bases at J, with 7 bases in the middle. The CDR3 consists of 13 residues. CDR3 DNA sequence: TGCGCCAGCAGCTTGGAACTGAACTACGAGCAGTACTTC. It encodes CASSLELNYEQYF.

The chain is built from TRBV25-1 and TRBJ2-7; 8 bases match TRBD2. The CDR3 has 17 amino acids. J gave up 0 bases and V 0 bases, and 7 bases lay outside the gene matches. The germline gives CDR1 MGHDK, CDR2 SYGVNS. The chain's CDR3 is CASSEYGRAGDSYEQYF. CDR3 in DNA: TGTGCCAGCAGTGAATACGGGAGAGCGGGAGACTCCTACGAGCAGTACTTC.

The genes are TRBV6-5 and TRBJ2-7; no clear D gene. Trimming removed 6 bases at V and 4 bases at J, with 19 bases between. Germline-derived CDR1 and CDR2 are MNHEY and SVGAGI. This CDR3 comprises 15 residues. DNA of the CDR3: TGTGCCAGCAGCCCTTACCGCGTCCGTGGGTACGAGCAGTACTTC. The encoded protein is CASSPYRVRGYEQYF.

The gene calls are TRBV7-7 and TRBJ2-3, with D uncertain. Per the germline V gene, CDR1 is SSHAT and CDR2 is FNYEAQ (reference sequence). Trimming left V 1 base short and J 0 bases short, with 14 bases between. CDR3 length: 17 residues. The CDR3 spells CASSLGGSAASTDTQYF. The CDR3, as DNA: TGTGCCAGCAGCTTAGGAGGAAGTGCAGCCAGCACAGATACGCAGTATTTT.

This clonotype was detected only once. The genes are TRBV4-3 and TRBJ2-7; 8 nucleotides align to TRBD2. This CDR3 is 17 amino acids long. From germline, CDR1 is LGHNA and CDR2 YSLEER. The ends lost 0 bases at V and 1 base at J; junction bases unmatched: 8. CDR3 loop: CASSQDKSSGLSYEQYF. CDR3 nucleotides: TGCGCCAGCAGCCAAGATAAGTCTAGCGGGTTATCCTACGAGCAGTACTTC.

The rearrangement uses TRBV29-1 and TRBJ2-3, with a tentative D call TRBD2 (5 bases). The germline gives CDR1 SQVTM, CDR2 ANQGSEA. The CDR3 is 13 residues long. Trimming stripped 7 bases from V and 6 bases from J, with 17 bases between. CDR3: CSAEKRVQDTQYF. In DNA, the CDR3 is TGCAGCGCCGAAAAGAGGGTGCAGGATACGCAGTATTTT.

This clonotype was recorded a few times. V gene TRBV5-1 combines with J gene TRBJ1-1, with D perhaps matching TRBD1 (6 bases). The CDR3 sequence is 14 residues long. From germline, CDR1 is SGHRS and CDR2 YFSETQ. Trimming removed 0 bases from V and 5 bases from J, with 11 bases in between. The CDR3 sequence: CASSLEGGITEAFF. The DNA for the CDR3 is TGCGCCAGCAGCTTGGAGGGGGGAATTACTGAAGCTTTCTTT.

V and J are TRBV20-1 and TRBJ1-4; no reliable D call. Germline loops: CDR1 DFQATT, CDR2 SNEGSKA (reference sequence). The V and J ends lost 0 bases and 3 bases respectively, with 11 bases between them. There are 15 residues in the CDR3. The CDR3 coding sequence is TGCAGTGCTAGAGATTGGGCCGGCCCTAATGAAAAACTGTTTTTT. The encoded protein is CSARDWAGPNEKLFF.

This clonotype was picked up one time. The chain has TRBV7-6 and TRBJ2-2; 8 nucleotides line up with TRBD2. Germline CDR1 reads SGHVS; CDR2 reads FNYEAQ. The V and J ends lost 6 bases and 5 bases, in that order; junction bases with no gene match: 11. CDR3 size: 16 residues. CDR3 in amino acids: CASRLGAGVETGELFF. The CDR3 DNA is TGTGCCAGCAGACTTGGAGCGGGAGTAGAGACCGGGGAGCTGTTTTTT.

The chain has TRBV9 and TRBJ2-4; TRBD2 agrees at 7 bases. V shed 0 bases, J shed 0 bases, and the junction held 3 bases outside the gene matches. Germline V gives CDR1 SGDLS, CDR2 YYNGEE. The CDR3 runs 16 residues. The CDR3 loop reads CASSVGLAGAKNIQYF. CDR3 DNA sequence: TGTGCCAGCAGCGTAGGACTAGCCGGAGCCAAAAACATTCAGTACTTC.

V is TRBV12-3 or TRBV12-4 and J is TRBJ1-5; weak D call: TRBD1 (6 bases). The length of the CDR3 is 14 residues. V lost 4 bases and J 5 bases, leaving 12 bases between the germline ends. The CDR3 DNA reads as TGTGCCAGCAGTTATAGGCAGGGGTATCAGCCCCAGCATTTT. Translating it yields CASSYRQGYQPQHF.

This chain connects TRBV27 to TRBJ2-1; 7 bases line up with TRBD2. Germline V lookup: CDR1 MNHEY, CDR2 SMNVEV (reference sequence). Trimming cost V 7 bases and J 6 bases; bases outside gene matches: 15. The CDR3 is 16 amino acids. The CDR3 here is CASNRFGGSPSNEQFF. CDR3 DNA sequence: TGTGCCAGCAATCGGTTCGGCGGGAGCCCCTCCAATGAGCAGTTCTTC.